This TCR beta chain is drawn from a study of monozygotic twins with inflammatory bowel disease. For each CDR3 protein, TCRdb gives one entry from its re-call of the 5' RACE reads, without DNA. This sample's clone table lists 400,000 to 500,000 distinct CDR3 sequences. With respect to this clonotype: Antigen: not known.

The authors isolated total RNA from whole blood without sorting T cells. Germline CDR1 KGHSH, CDR2 LQKENI. CDR3 length equals 15 residues. The study's findings and limits: Especially where disease activity was present, IBD patients had fewer clonotypes in common with others than healthy twins did. Inverse Simpson values showed less TCRbeta diversity in IBD patients than in their healthy co-twins.

The V and J genes are TRBV18 and TRBJ1-1. Sequencing input: blood. The sequence derives from a human donor with ulcerative colitis or Crohn's disease, or a healthy co-twin of an affected twin (not recorded which). Here the CDR3 reads CASSPRTLMNTEAFF.